This T cell receptor (beta chain) was sequenced during a study of shared clonotypes between healthy human individuals. In the study overall: The donor pool was made up of two women and a few men aged 18 to 49.

With regard to this clone: Its antigen is still unknown.

Study-level findings and limits: What rarefaction showed was incomplete sorted-subset sequencing despite large depth.

How the authors handled the data: As immunoSEQ supplied junction-only sequences (without quality scores), filtering differed. TCRdb keeps only in-frame clones here, not all; method: immunoSEQ multiplex PCR. V and J calls and clone size come straight from that table; D and trimming were deduced from the DNA. The sample contains 300,000 to 400,000 clones, around 72% of which appear only once. CD4+ cell separation produced CD45RA+ naive and CD45RA-negative memory subsets. V dropped 1 base and J dropped 3 bases, with 8 bases sitting between them. The V gene's germline CDR1 is SGHRS and CDR2 YFSETQ. This CDR3 spans 13 amino acids.

This TCR derives from a man aged 25-40 years in good health. The specimen sequenced was memory CD4+ T cells sorted from blood. Subset here: CD45RA-negative fraction. The chain combines TRBV5-1 with TRBJ2-7; D might be TRBD2 (5 bases). The CDR3 sequence is CASSLFDYYEQYF. The DNA for the CDR3 is TGCGCCAGCAGCTTGTTTGACTACTACGAGCAGTACTTC.